This T cell receptor beta chain was sequenced for a study of T cells after yellow fever vaccination. General observations from the study: A small share of clonotypes appeared in both CD4 and CD8 compartments.

V lost 2 bases and J 6 bases, leaving 15 bases between the germline ends. Germline CDR1 and CDR2: DFQATT and SNEGSKA (reference sequence). The CDR3 extends over 14 amino acids. This clonotype was picked up a small number of times. TCRdb called the 5' RACE reads again in MiXCR, with one record for every CDR3 protein. The table includes 50,000 to 65,000 distinct CDR3 sequences, approximately 7% detected once. V usage is TRBV20-1 and J usage is TRBJ2-3; D gene ambiguous. This receptor was taken from a young man who received the YFV17D yellow fever vaccine. Sample: CD8+ T cells not binding an NS4B(214-222) dextramer, sorted from PBMCs, taken approximately 47 days after the first yellow fever vaccination. The CDR3 nucleotides are TGCAGTGCTAGAACTCTCGTCGGACGGGATACGCAGTATTTT. It translates to CSARTLVGRDTQYF.